This T cell receptor beta chain was recorded in a study of T cell responses to AZD1222 COVID-19 vaccine. Points from the study as a whole: Two AZD1222 doses significantly raised spike-specific TCR breadth and depth over controls. The span of vaccine-associated CD4 TCRs extended across spike, with dominance at 160-218 and 743-854.

Germline values: CDR1 SGHRS, CDR2 YFSETQ. V trimming: 4 bases; J trimming: 6 bases; junction bases outside the gene matches: 15. The CDR3 runs to 17 residues. Generated by immunoSEQ multiplex PCR, the TCRdb table keeps only in-frame clones and is missing some. The sample consists of tens of thousands of clones, around 90% of them appearing once. On this clone: Its antigen remains unknown.

The source was peripheral blood, collected on day 0 of MenACWY control vaccination. V and J are TRBV5-1 and TRBJ2-1; 8 nucleotides agree with TRBD2. The receptor's source is an adult in good health. The CDR3 DNA reads as TGCGCCAGCAGCCGGGAGGGGAGCGGGGTCTCCCTCAATGAGCAGTTCTTC. Amino acid sequence: CASSREGSGVSLNEQFF. Drawing the rest from reference TRBV5-1 and TRBJ2-1, the complete variable domain is KAGVTQTPRYLIKTRGQQVTLSCSPISGHRSVSWYQQTPGQGLQFLFEYFSETQRNKGNFPGRFSGRQFSNSRSEMNVSTLELGDSALYLCASSREGSGVSLNEQFFGPGTRLTVL.